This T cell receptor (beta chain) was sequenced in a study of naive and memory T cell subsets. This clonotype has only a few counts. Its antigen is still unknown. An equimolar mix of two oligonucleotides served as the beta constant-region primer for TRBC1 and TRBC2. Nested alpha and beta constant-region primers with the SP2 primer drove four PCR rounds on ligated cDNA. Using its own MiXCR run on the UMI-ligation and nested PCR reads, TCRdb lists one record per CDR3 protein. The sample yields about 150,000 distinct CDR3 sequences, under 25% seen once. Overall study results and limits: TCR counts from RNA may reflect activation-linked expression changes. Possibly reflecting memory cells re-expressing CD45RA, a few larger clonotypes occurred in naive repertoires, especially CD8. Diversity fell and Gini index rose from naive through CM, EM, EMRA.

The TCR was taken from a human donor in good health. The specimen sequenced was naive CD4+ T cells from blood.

DNA of the CDR3: TGTGCCAGCAGTTTGTGGGAGGCCGGCGCAGATACGCAGTATTTT. Protein product: CASSLWEAGADTQYF. The chain carries TRBV28 and TRBJ2-3; D possibly corresponds to TRBD2 (6 bases). V was clipped by 3 bases and J by 4 bases, with 14 bases between them. Germline CDR1 MDHEN, CDR2 SYDVKM. This CDR3 region has 15 residues.